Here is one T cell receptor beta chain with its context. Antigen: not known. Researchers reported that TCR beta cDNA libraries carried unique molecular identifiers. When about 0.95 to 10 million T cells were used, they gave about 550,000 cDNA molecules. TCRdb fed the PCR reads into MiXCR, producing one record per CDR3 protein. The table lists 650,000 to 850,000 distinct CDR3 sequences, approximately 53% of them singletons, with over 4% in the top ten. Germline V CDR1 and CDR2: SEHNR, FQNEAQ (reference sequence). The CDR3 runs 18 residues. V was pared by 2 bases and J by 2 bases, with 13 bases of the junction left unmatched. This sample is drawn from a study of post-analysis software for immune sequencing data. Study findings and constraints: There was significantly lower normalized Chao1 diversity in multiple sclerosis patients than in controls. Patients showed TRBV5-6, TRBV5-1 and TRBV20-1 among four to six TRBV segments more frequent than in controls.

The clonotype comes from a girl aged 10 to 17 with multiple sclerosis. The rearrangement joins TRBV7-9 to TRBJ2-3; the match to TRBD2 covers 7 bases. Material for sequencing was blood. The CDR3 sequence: CASSLMGGSLAITDTQYF. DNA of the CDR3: TGTGCCAGCAGCTTAATGGGCGGGAGCCTCGCAATCACAGATACGCAGTATTTT.